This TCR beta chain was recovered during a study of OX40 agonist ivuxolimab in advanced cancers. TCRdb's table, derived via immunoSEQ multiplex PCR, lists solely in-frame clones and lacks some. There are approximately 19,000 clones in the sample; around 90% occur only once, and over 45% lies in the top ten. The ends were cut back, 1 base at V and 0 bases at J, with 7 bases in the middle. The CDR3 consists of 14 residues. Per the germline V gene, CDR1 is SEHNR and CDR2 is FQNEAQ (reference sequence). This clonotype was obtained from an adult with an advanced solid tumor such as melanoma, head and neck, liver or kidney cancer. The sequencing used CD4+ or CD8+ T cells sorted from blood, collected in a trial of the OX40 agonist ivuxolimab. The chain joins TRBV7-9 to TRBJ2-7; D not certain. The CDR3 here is CASSLVTASYEQYF. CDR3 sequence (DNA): TGTGCCAGCAGCTTAGTGACCGCCTCCTACGAGCAGTACTTC.